The 7 T cell receptor beta chains below come from one sample, sequenced in a study of T cells in narcolepsy. Clones were read by immunoSEQ multiplex PCR, and TCRdb kept only the in-frame ones, dropping some. In the table there are some 25,000 clones, 85% of which are singletons. The sample taken for sequencing was CD45RA- memory CD4+ T cells from PBMCs. The receptors here all came from a human donor with narcolepsy.

This chain connects TRBV11-1 to TRBJ2-7; 7 positions agree with TRBD2. The CDR3 is 13 amino acids. The V gene end was trimmed by 5 bases and the J gene end by 5 bases; junction bases not matched to a gene: 6. Germline assignment: CDR1 SGHAT and CDR2 FQDESV (reference sequence). CDR3: CASSGRARNEQYF. The CDR3 DNA is TGTGCCAGCAGCGGGAGGGCCCGAAACGAGCAGTACTTC. Combining the CDR3 with reference TRBV11-1 and TRBJ2-7 gives the whole variable domain EAEVAQSPRYKITEKSQAVAFWCDPISGHATLYWYRQILGQGPELLVQFQDESVVDDSQLPKDRFSAERLKGVDSTLKIQPAELGDSAMYLCASSGRARNEQYFGPGTRLTVT.

The chain joins TRBV18 to TRBJ2-3; 7 positions agree with TRBD1. CDR3 length: 15 residues. Germline V gene sequence: CDR1 KGHSH, CDR2 LQKENI. The junction had 4 bases not matched to a gene; V was cut back by 1 base and J by 3 bases. The CDR3 is CASSPLRDRTDTQYF. CDR3 DNA: TGTGCCAGCTCACCACTCCGGGACAGAACAGATACGCAGTATTTT.

This clone was seen only a few times. The V and J genes are TRBV5-4 and TRBJ1-3, with TRBD1 matching 8 bases. The CDR3 has 14 residues. V gave up 3 bases and J gave up 7 bases; unmatched junction bases: 6. CDR1 is SGHNT, CDR2 YYREEE, per germline (reference sequence). The CDR3 nucleotides are TGTGCCAGCAGCTCACCGGACAGGGTGAACACCATATATTTT. Its protein product is CASSSPDRVNTIYF.

The rearrangement links TRBV30 to TRBJ2-3; 10 nucleotides match TRBD1. The V gene's germline CDR1 is GTSNPN and CDR2 SVGIG (reference sequence). V was clipped by 0 bases and J by 5 bases; unmatched bases: 5. This CDR3 has 15 amino acids. The CDR3 nucleotides read TGTGCCTGGAGTGTCCGGACAGGGGGGAAAGATACGCAGTATTTT. Encoded protein: CAWSVRTGGKDTQYF. Filled out from reference TRBV30 and TRBJ2-3, the complete variable domain reads SQTIHQWPATLVQPVGSPLSLECTVEGTSNPNLYWYRQAAGRGLQLLFYSVGIGQISSEVPQNLSASRPQDRQFILSSKKLLLSDSGFYLCAWSVRTGGKDTQYFGPGTRLTVL.

V usage is TRBV2 and J usage is TRBJ1-1; 7 nucleotides agree with TRBD1. The junction had 11 bases not matched to a gene; V was cut back by 5 bases and J by 2 bases. The CDR3 is 16 amino acids. Germline V gives CDR1 SNHLY, CDR2 FYNNEI. DNA for the CDR3: TGTGCCAGCAGTTACACAGGCAGGGGGTTTAACACTGAAGCTTTCTTT. It codes for CASSYTGRGFNTEAFF.

The chain uses TRBV6-6 and TRBJ2-5; 8 positions match TRBD2. Germline V gene sequence: CDR1 MNHNY, CDR2 SVGAGI (reference sequence). This CDR3 spans 15 amino acids. The V segment lost 5 bases and the J segment 8 bases; nucleotides outside the gene matches: 13. The CDR3 DNA reads TGTGCCAGCAGTGTTAATAGCGGGGAGCAAGGCACCCAGTACTTC. Translation: CASSVNSGEQGTQYF.

V is TRBV6-5 and J is TRBJ2-4; 9 nucleotides align to TRBD2. Germline values: CDR1 MNHEY, CDR2 SVGAGI. This CDR3 spans 16 amino acids. After removal of 4 bases from V and 0 bases from J, the junction contained 4 bases not matched to a gene. CDR3 DNA: TGTGCCAGCAGTTCCGTAGCGGGAGTAGCCAAAAACATTCAGTACTTC. Protein sequence: CASSSVAGVAKNIQYF.